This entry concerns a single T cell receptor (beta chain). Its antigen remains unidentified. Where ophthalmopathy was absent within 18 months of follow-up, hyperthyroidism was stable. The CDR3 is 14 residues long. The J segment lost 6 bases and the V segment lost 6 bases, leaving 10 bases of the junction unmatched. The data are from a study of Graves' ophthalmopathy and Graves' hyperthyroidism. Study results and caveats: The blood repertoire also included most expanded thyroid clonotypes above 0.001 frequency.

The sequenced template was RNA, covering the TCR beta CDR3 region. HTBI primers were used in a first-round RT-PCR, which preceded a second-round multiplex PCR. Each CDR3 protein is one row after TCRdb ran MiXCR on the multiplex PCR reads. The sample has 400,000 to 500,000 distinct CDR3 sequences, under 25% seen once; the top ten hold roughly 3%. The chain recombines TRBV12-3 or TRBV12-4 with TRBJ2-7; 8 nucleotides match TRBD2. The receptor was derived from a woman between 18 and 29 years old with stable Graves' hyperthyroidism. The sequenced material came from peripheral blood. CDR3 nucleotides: TGTGCCAGCAGGCCCCCGGGGGGGACGAGCGAGCAGTACTTC. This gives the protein CASRPPGGTSEQYF.